Listed here are 13 T cell receptor beta chains from one sample, sequenced in a study of long-term antiretroviral therapy in people with HIV. The assay used was immunoSEQ (version v3.0), run at survey level. The table came from immunoSEQ multiplex PCR; TCRdb's copy has only in-frame clones and leaves some out. The table records approximately 15,000 clones, about 79% of them present only once. The sequencing here drew on unsorted PBMCs, taken 1.5 years before starting antiretroviral therapy. These receptors all come from a woman in her forties or fifties with HIV.

V usage is TRBV2 and J usage is TRBJ1-6, with D possibly matching TRBD1 (6 bases). Looked up from germline, CDR1 is SNHLY and CDR2 is FYNNEI. The CDR3 is 14 residues long. V was pared by 6 bases and J by 8 bases, with 14 bases between. CDR3 DNA: TGTGCCAGCAGCCAGGGGTTTTACGATTCACCCCTCCACTTT. Residues: CASSQGFYDSPLHF.

This chain joins TRBV6-5 and TRBJ2-7; weak D call: TRBD1 (5 bases). Trimming removed 7 bases from V and 2 bases from J, with 18 bases in between. The CDR3 is made up of 15 amino acids. Germline loops: CDR1 MNHEY, CDR2 SVGAGI. The CDR3 nucleotides are TGTGCCAGCACCCCACGTCCCAGGGATACCTACGAGCAGTACGTC. Amino acid sequence: CASTPRPRDTYEQYV.

The rearrangement joins TRBV7-2 to TRBJ2-3, with 7 bases identical to TRBD1. In germline, CDR1 is SGHTA, CDR2 FQGNSA. This CDR3 has 12 residues. The junction had 2 bases not matched to a gene; V was cut back by 5 bases and J by 6 bases. The CDR3 here is CASSTTGDTQYF. CDR3 in DNA: TGTGCCAGCAGCACGACAGGGGATACGCAGTATTTT.

V usage is TRBV9 and J usage is TRBJ1-2; D is undetermined. The CDR3 is made up of 15 amino acids. CDR1 SGDLS and CDR2 YYNGEE come from the germline V gene. V lost 0 bases and J 5 bases, leaving 14 bases between the germline ends. CDR3 amino acids: CASSVESSLEYGYTF. In DNA, the CDR3 is TGTGCCAGCAGCGTAGAGTCGTCACTCGAATATGGCTACACCTTC.

The J gene is TRBJ1-1, the V gene TRBV30; the D gene is possibly TRBD1 (6 bases). V was shortened by 0 bases and J by 2 bases, with 10 bases between the two germline ends. Germline V lookup: CDR1 GTSNPN, CDR2 SVGIG (reference sequence). The CDR3 has 14 residues. The CDR3 loop is CAWSVRGVNTEAFF. The CDR3 DNA follows: TGTGCCTGGAGTGTAAGGGGGGTAAACACTGAAGCTTTCTTT.

The gene calls are TRBV7-3 and TRBJ1-1, with D possibly TRBD1 on 5 matching bases. This CDR3 region has 15 residues. The V and J ends lost 1 base and 1 base respectively, with 10 bases between them. The germline V gene encodes CDR1 SGHTA and CDR2 FQGTGA. CDR3 bases: TGTGCCAGCAGCTTAAGGGCAGGGCGGAACACTGAAGCTTTCTTT. Protein: CASSLRAGRNTEAFF.

Note on this clone: At one end the junction does not follow the germline gene, possibly because of a read error. The CDR3 region has the DNA TGCGCCAGCAGCGAAGACAGGGGGCAAGCTGGGGCCAACGTCCTGACTTTC. Protein sequence: CASSEDRGQAGANVLTF. This chain connects TRBV4-1 to TRBJ2-6; 10 bases align to TRBD1. This CDR3 is 17 amino acids long. Germline V gene data show CDR1 as MGHRA and CDR2 as YSYEKL.

This clone was detected a few times. The rearrangement joins TRBV4-1 to TRBJ2-7, with TRBD1 matching over 7 bases. CDR3 length: 16 amino acids. CDR1 and CDR2 from the germline V gene are MGHRA and YSYEKL. J was trimmed by 4 bases and V by 3 bases; bases with no gene match: 12. CDR3 in DNA: TGCGCCAGCAGCCATGTCGTGGGACAGCGAGTATACGAGCAGTACTTC. Its protein product is CASSHVVGQRVYEQYF.

V and J are TRBV7-2 and TRBJ2-3, with a tentative D call TRBD2 (6 bases). This CDR3 has 15 residues. The germline gives CDR1 SGHTA, CDR2 FQGNSA. Trimming removed 3 bases at V and 2 bases at J, with 12 bases between. The CDR3 protein is CASSFSAGTTDTQYF. In DNA, the CDR3 is TGTGCCAGCAGCTTTTCAGCGGGTACCACAGATACGCAGTATTTT. Full variable domain (remainder filled in from reference TRBV7-2 and TRBJ2-3): GAGVSQSPSNKVTEKGKDVELRCDPISGHTALYWYRQSLGQGLEFLIYFQGNSAPDKSGLPSDRFSAERTGGSVSTLTIQRTQQEDSAVYLCASSFSAGTTDTQYFGPGTRLTVL.

This clone appeared once. The CDR3 region has the DNA TGTGCCAGCAACTGGCAGCCCCAAGAGACCCAGTACTTC. This gives the protein CASNWQPQETQYF. This sequence joins TRBV6-6 and TRBJ2-5; D gene ambiguous. CDR1 and CDR2 (germline): MNHNY, SVGAGI (reference sequence). Trimming took off 7 bases at V and 1 base at J, with 10 bases between the two ends. The CDR3 runs 13 residues.

Here the CDR3 reads CASSFPTSGAGTQYF. The CDR3 coding sequence is TGTGCCAGCAGCTTCCCAACTAGCGGGGCCGGTACGCAGTATTTT. The chain uses TRBV7-9 and TRBJ2-3; 10 positions agree with TRBD2. CDR3 length equals 15 residues. Looked up from germline, CDR1 is SEHNR and CDR2 is FQNEAQ (reference sequence). The V gene end was trimmed by 3 bases and the J gene end by 8 bases; junction bases not matched to a gene: 8.

The CDR3 coding sequence is TGTGCCAGCAGCAACGGGGCCAGCTCCTACGAGCAGTACGTC. Residues: CASSNGASSYEQYV. The gene calls are TRBV11-2 and TRBJ2-7; D assignment may be TRBD1 or TRBD2 (5 bases each). From germline, CDR1 is SGHAT and CDR2 FQNNGV. The CDR3 loop spans 14 amino acids. V lost 5 bases and J 0 bases, leaving 11 bases between the germline ends.

The chain recombines TRBV19 with TRBJ2-3, with a weak D call TRBD1 (5 bases). V was pared by 8 bases and J by 1 base, with 22 bases between. The germline V gene encodes CDR1 LNHDA and CDR2 SQIVND (reference sequence). The CDR3 sequence is 17 residues long. For the CDR3, the DNA is TGTGCCAGTCGAAACCCTTCCGGCAGGGCCGGCACAGATACGCAGTATTTT. Protein: CASRNPSGRAGTDTQYF.